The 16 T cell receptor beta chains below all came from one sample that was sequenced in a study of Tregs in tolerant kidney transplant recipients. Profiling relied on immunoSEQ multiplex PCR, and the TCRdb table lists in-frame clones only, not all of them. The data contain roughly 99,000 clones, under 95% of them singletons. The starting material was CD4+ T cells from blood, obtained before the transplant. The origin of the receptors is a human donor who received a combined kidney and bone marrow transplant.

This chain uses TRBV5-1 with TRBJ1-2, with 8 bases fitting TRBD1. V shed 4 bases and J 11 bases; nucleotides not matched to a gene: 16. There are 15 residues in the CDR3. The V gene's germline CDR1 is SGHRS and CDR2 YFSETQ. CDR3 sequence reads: CASSPEPQGAGFYTF. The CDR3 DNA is TGCGCCAGCAGCCCGGAACCGCAGGGGGCCGGATTTTACACCTTC.

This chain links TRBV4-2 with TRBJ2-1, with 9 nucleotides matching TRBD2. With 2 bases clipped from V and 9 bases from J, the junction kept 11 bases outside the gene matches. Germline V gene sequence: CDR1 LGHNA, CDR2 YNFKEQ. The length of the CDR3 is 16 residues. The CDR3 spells CASSQPGLAGGSEQFF. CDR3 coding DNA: TGTGCCAGCAGCCAACCGGGACTAGCTGGGGGGAGTGAGCAGTTCTTC.

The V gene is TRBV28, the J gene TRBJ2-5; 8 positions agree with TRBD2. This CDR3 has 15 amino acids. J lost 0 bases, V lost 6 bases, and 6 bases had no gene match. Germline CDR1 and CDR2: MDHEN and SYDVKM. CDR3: CASSAPLADQETQYF. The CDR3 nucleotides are TGTGCCAGCAGCGCCCCACTAGCGGACCAAGAGACCCAGTACTTC.

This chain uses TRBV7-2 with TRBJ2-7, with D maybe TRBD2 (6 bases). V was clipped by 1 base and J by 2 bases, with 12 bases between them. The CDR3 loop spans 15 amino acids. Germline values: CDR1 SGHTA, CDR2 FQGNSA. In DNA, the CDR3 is TGTGCCAGCAGCTTAGGTGGCGGGGCCACCTACGAGCAGTACTTC. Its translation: CASSLGGGATYEQYF.

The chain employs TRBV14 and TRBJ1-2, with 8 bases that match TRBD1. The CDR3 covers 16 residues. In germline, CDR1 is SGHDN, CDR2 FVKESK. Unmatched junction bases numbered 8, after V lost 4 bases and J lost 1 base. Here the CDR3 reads CASSLWTGKLNYGYTF. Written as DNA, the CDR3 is TGTGCCAGCAGCCTCTGGACAGGGAAGCTTAACTATGGCTACACCTTC.

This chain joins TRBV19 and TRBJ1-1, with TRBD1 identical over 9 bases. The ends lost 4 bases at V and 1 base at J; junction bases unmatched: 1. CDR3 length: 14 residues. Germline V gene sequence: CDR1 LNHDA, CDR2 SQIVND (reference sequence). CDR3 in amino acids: CASSRDRENTEAFF. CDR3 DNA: TGTGCCAGTAGTAGGGACAGGGAGAACACTGAAGCTTTCTTT.

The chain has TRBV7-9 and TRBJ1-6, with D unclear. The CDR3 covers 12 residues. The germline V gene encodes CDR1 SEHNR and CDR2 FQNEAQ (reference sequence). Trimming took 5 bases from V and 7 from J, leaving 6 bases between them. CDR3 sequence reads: CASSLRNSPLHF. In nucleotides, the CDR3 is TGTGCCAGCAGCCTGAGGAATTCACCCCTCCACTTT.

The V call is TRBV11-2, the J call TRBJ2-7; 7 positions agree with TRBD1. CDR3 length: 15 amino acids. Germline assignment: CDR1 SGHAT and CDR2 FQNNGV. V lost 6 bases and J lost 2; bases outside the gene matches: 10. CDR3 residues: CASSHAGTDPYEQYF. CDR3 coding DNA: TGTGCCAGCAGTCATGCCGGGACAGACCCCTACGAGCAGTACTTC.

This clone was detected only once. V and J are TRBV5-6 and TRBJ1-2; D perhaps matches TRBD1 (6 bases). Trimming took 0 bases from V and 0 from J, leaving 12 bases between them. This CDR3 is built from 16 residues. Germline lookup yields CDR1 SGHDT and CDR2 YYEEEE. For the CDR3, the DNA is TGTGCCAGCAGCTTGGTGCCGACAGGAGCTAACTATGGCTACACCTTC. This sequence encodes CASSLVPTGANYGYTF.

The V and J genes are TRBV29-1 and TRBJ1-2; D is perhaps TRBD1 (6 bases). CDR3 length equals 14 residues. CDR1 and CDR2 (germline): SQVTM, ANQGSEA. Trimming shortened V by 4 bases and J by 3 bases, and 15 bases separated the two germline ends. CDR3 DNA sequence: TGCAGCGTTGTCGGGAGGGGGGGCGACTATGGCTACACCTTC. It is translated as CSVVGRGGDYGYTF.

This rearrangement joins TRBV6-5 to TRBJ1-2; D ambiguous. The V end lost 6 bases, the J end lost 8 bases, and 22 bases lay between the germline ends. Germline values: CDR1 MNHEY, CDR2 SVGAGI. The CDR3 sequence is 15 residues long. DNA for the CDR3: TGTGCCAGCAGCCGCCAAGGGCGGTCGACGGGGGGCTACACCTTC. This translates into CASSRQGRSTGGYTF.

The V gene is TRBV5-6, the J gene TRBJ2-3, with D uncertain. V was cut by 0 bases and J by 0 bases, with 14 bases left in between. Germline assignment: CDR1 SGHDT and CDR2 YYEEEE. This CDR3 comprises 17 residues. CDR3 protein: CASSLDLTLSSTDTQYF. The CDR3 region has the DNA TGTGCCAGCAGCTTGGATTTGACTCTTAGTAGCACAGATACGCAGTATTTT.

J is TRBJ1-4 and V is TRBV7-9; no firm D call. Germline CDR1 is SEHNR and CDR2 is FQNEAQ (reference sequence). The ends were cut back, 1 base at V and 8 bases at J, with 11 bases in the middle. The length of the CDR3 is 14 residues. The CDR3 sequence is CASSLGRTSEKLFF. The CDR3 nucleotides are TGTGCCAGCAGCTTAGGCAGGACTTCGGAAAAACTGTTTTTT.

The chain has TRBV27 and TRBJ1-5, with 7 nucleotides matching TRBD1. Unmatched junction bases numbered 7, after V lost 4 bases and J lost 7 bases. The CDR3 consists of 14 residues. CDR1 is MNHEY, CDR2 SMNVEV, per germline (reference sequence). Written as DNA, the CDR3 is TGTGCCAGCAGTTATCAGGGGGTTAGGCAGCCCCAGCATTTT. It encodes CASSYQGVRQPQHF.

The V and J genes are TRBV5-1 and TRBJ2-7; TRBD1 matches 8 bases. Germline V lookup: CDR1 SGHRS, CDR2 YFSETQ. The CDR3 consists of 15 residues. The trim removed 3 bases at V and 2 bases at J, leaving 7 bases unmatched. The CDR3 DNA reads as TGCGCCAGCAGCTACTCGACAGGGGATACCTACGAGCAGTACTTC. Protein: CASSYSTGDTYEQYF.

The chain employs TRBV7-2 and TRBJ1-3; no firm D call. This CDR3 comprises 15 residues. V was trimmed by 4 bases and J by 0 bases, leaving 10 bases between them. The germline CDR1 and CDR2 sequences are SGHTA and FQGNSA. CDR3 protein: CASSSSGYSGNTIYF. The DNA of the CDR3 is TGTGCCAGCAGCTCTTCCGGGTACTCTGGAAACACCATATATTTT.